The 27 T cell receptor beta chains below were found in one sample sequenced in a study of CD8+ T cells in alopecia areata. The treatment: oral pan-JAK inhibitor, 5-10 mg twice daily. Specimens obtained from alopecia areata patients comprised lesional scalp punch biopsies and peripheral blood. Extraction and reverse transcription of RNA yielded cDNA as the sequencing template. The method was immunoSEQ multiplex PCR; TCRdb's version includes in-frame clones alone and lacks a portion of them. The top ten hold under 8% of the sample, which has around 3,500 clones, 70% to 85% seen once. The starting material was skin, obtained at week 24, from a patient treated with tofacitinib. The receptors were gathered from a human donor with alopecia areata.

The chain joins TRBV7-8 to TRBJ1-1; 7 nucleotides match TRBD1. Germline V gene lookup returns CDR1 SGHVS and CDR2 FQNEAQ. The CDR3 runs to 14 residues. Trimming cost V 5 bases and J 1 base; bases outside gene matches: 4. The CDR3 DNA reads TGTGCCAGCAGCCTCGGGACAGCGAACACTGAAGCTTTCTTT. Translation gives CASSLGTANTEAFF.

The CDR3 reads CASSFLKKTGLVDEQYF. CDR3 in DNA: TGTGCCAGCAGTTTCCTGAAAAAGACAGGGCTCGTCGACGAGCAGTACTTC. This rearrangement joins TRBV27 to TRBJ2-7; 7 nucleotides match TRBD1. Germline V gene data show CDR1 as MNHEY and CDR2 as SMNVEV (reference sequence). The CDR3 consists of 17 residues. V was clipped by 3 bases and J by 5 bases; unmatched bases: 16.

The chain recombines TRBV7-2 with TRBJ2-3; 7 bases match TRBD2. In germline, CDR1 is SGHTA, CDR2 FQGNSA. The V segment lost 1 base and the J segment 3 bases; nucleotides outside the gene matches: 1. This CDR3 comprises 14 residues. The CDR3 DNA reads TGTGCCAGCAGCTTAGTCGGGAGGACAGATACGCAGTATTTT. Translating gives CASSLVGRTDTQYF.

The rearrangement joins TRBV6-1 to TRBJ2-5, with D possibly matching TRBD1 (5 bases). V lost 6 bases, J lost 2 bases, and 16 bases lay in between. From germline, CDR1 is MNHNS and CDR2 SASEGT. The CDR3 consists of 15 residues. CDR3 sequence reads: CASREQVNQQETQYF. The CDR3 DNA follows: TGTGCCAGCAGAGAACAGGTTAACCAACAAGAGACCCAGTACTTC.

V is TRBV2 and J is TRBJ1-6; the D gene is possibly TRBD1 (6 bases). V lost 6 bases to trimming and J lost 9 bases, with 18 bases between them. CDR3 size: 15 residues. From germline, CDR1 is SNHLY and CDR2 FYNNEI. In DNA form, the CDR3 reads TGTGCCAGCAGCTCGACGCAGGGAGGGGGTTCACCCCTCCACTTT. Its protein is CASSSTQGGGSPLHF.

Worth noting for this clone: One junction end does not reproduce the germline sequence, and a read error may be involved. V usage is TRBV6-6 and J usage is TRBJ1-6; D unresolved. CDR1 is MNHNY, CDR2 SVGAGI, per germline (reference sequence). This CDR3 comprises 13 residues. CDR3 region: CASRPYYDSPLHF. The CDR3 region has the DNA TGTGCCAGCAGGCCGTACTATGATTCACCCCTCCACTTT.

The rearrangement joins TRBV19 to TRBJ2-7; TRBD1 matches 10 bases. This CDR3 is built from 13 residues. V lost 9 bases and J lost 3; bases outside the gene matches: 5. The germline V gene has CDR1 LNHDA and CDR2 SQIVND (reference sequence). The CDR3 DNA reads TGTGCCAGCCGGGACAGGGGCGGCTACGAGCAGTACTTC. Protein: CASRDRGGYEQYF.

The chain links TRBV7-9 to TRBJ2-4; the match to TRBD1 covers 9 bases. The junction had 8 bases not matched to a gene; V was cut back by 5 bases and J by 9 bases. The germline CDR1 and CDR2 sequences are SEHNR and FQNEAQ (reference sequence). The CDR3 is 14 residues long. In nucleotides, the CDR3 is TGTGCCAGCAGCATGACCGGGACAGGGCCCATTCAGTACTTC. The encoded protein is CASSMTGTGPIQYF.

The chain has TRBV29-1 and TRBJ1-4, with no clear D. Trimming removed 7 bases at V and 0 bases at J, with 9 bases between. Germline V gives CDR1 SQVTM, CDR2 ANQGSEA. The CDR3 runs to 13 residues. The CDR3 loop is CSALEATNEKLFF. CDR3 nucleotides: TGCAGCGCCCTTGAAGCAACTAATGAAAAACTGTTTTTT.

The table lists this clone with a few counts. The chain links TRBV7-9 to TRBJ1-1, with a weak D call TRBD1 (5 bases). Germline CDR1 is SEHNR and CDR2 is FQNEAQ (reference sequence). The CDR3 contains 13 residues. V was trimmed by 10 bases and J by 0 bases, leaving 12 bases between them. The CDR3 DNA follows: TGTGCCACTGGGGGTGTGGTGAACACTGAAGCTTTCTTT. Amino acid sequence: CATGGVVNTEAFF.

The chain has TRBV15 and TRBJ1-2; 10 bases line up with TRBD1. Germline CDR1 and CDR2: LNHNV and YYDKDF (reference sequence). The CDR3 has 16 amino acids. The trim removed 1 base at V and 4 bases at J, leaving 6 bases unmatched. This chain's CDR3 is CATSRGQGAPIYGYTF. The DNA for the CDR3 is TGTGCCACCAGCAGAGGACAGGGGGCGCCTATCTATGGCTACACCTTC.

The rearrangement links TRBV25-1 to TRBJ2-1, with unresolved D. The CDR3 spans 14 residues. Per the germline V gene, CDR1 is MGHDK and CDR2 is SYGVNS. Deletions cut 0 bases from V and 9 bases from J, with 12 bases between. The CDR3, as DNA: TGTGCCAGCAGTGAATACGGACCCCAGGTTGAGCAGTTCTTC. It yields the protein CASSEYGPQVEQFF.

This chain uses TRBV4-1 with TRBJ1-2; the D gene is possibly TRBD1 (5 bases). CDR1 is MGHRA, CDR2 YSYEKL, per germline. The length of the CDR3 is 13 residues. V was cut by 1 base and J by 10 bases, with 13 bases left in between. CDR3 DNA sequence: TGCGCCAGCAGCCAAGGGCTTGGGGGAACCTACACCTTC. It specifies CASSQGLGGTYTF.

This rearrangement joins TRBV11-3 to TRBJ2-7, with 15 bases identical to TRBD2. CDR3 length: 19 amino acids. CDR1 SGHNT and CDR2 YENEEA come from the germline V gene. V lost 5 bases, J lost 3 bases, and 14 bases stayed unmatched. CDR3 in DNA: TGTGCCAGCAGCCCGGACTGGACTAGCGGGGGGGCTGGACTCTACGAGCAGTACTTC. It encodes CASSPDWTSGGAGLYEQYF.

V is TRBV29-1 and J is TRBJ1-5; maybe TRBD1 (6 bases). The V gene's germline CDR1 is SQVTM and CDR2 ANQGSEA. CDR3 length: 17 residues. The V gene lost 4 bases and the J gene lost 1 base, with 20 bases spanning the gap. The CDR3 region is CSVGPLGGQGSNQPQHF. CDR3 nucleotides: TGCAGCGTTGGCCCTCTCGGGGGGCAGGGGAGCAATCAGCCCCAGCATTTT.

This sequence joins TRBV30 and TRBJ1-6, with D maybe TRBD1 (6 bases). This CDR3 comprises 14 residues. Germline V gene sequence: CDR1 GTSNPN, CDR2 SVGIG (reference sequence). Trimming removed 4 bases from V and 6 bases from J, with 13 bases in between. The CDR3: CAWNPQGVNSPLHF. The CDR3 region has the DNA TGTGCCTGGAATCCACAGGGAGTTAATTCACCCCTCCACTTT.

A remark on this clone: Within the sample, other DNA sequences also encode this same CDR3. V is TRBV5-1 and J is TRBJ2-2, with 8 positions matching TRBD2. The V gene end was trimmed by 4 bases and the J gene end by 7 bases; junction bases not matched to a gene: 15. The CDR3 is 17 residues long. CDR1 is SGHRS and CDR2 is YFSETQ in the germline V gene. The CDR3 bases are TGCGCCAGCAGCCGAGTCCGGGGGGGCTCGGGAGTCGGGGAGCTGTTTTTT. Protein sequence: CASSRVRGGSGVGELFF.

A single count supports this clone. The CDR3 is CASSSGFGDTEAFF. CDR3 DNA: TGTGCCAGCAGTTCGGGTTTTGGGGACACTGAAGCTTTCTTT. This chain joins TRBV6-6 and TRBJ1-1; D not resolved. The CDR3 is 14 residues long. The ends were cut back, 4 bases at V and 3 bases at J, with 12 bases in the middle. From germline, CDR1 is MNHNY and CDR2 SVGAGI (reference sequence).

This clone was recorded only once. The rearrangement joins TRBV29-1 to TRBJ1-1; D unclear. The germline gives CDR1 SQVTM, CDR2 ANQGSEA. CDR3 size: 13 residues. Trimming took off 2 bases at V and 3 bases at J, with 10 bases between the two ends. CDR3 region: CSVEWGSYTEAFF. CDR3 DNA: TGCAGCGTTGAATGGGGTTCGTACACTGAAGCTTTCTTT. Using reference TRBV29-1 and TRBJ1-1 for the parts outside the CDR3, the full variable domain is SAVISQKPSRDICQRGTSLTIQCQVDSQVTMMFWYRQQPGQSLTLIATANQGSEATYESGFVIDKFPISRPNLTFSTLTVSNMSPEDSSIYLCSVEWGSYTEAFFGQGTRLTVV.

This chain joins TRBV14 and TRBJ2-3; either TRBD1 or TRBD2 may supply D (6 bases each). The V end lost 4 bases, the J end lost 7 bases, and 9 bases lay between the germline ends. Germline values: CDR1 SGHDN, CDR2 FVKESK. The CDR3 covers 12 residues. CDR3 residues: CASSRGAYTQYF. In DNA, the CDR3 is TGTGCCAGCAGCCGGGGGGCGTATACGCAGTATTTT.

This clone was counted a single time. V is TRBV4-2 and J is TRBJ2-2, with D unclear. The CDR3 sequence is 14 residues long. V lost 1 base and J 3 bases, leaving 6 bases between the germline ends. CDR1 is LGHNA and CDR2 is YNFKEQ in the germline V gene. CDR3 sequence (DNA): TGTGCCAGCAGCCAAGCCGCCGACACCGGGGAGCTGTTTTTT. It translates to CASSQAADTGELFF.

The V call is TRBV5-5, the J call TRBJ1-2; possibly TRBD1 for D (5 bases). With 0 bases removed from V and 1 base from J, the gap between germline ends came to 7 bases. The CDR3 length is 14 residues. Looked up from germline, CDR1 is SGHKS and CDR2 is YYEKEE (reference sequence). The CDR3 DNA sequence: TGTGCCAGCAGCTTGGTTGGGGGTAACTATGGCTACACCTTC. Amino acid sequence: CASSLVGGNYGYTF.

This clone was recorded once. The CDR3 DNA sequence: TGCGCCAGCAGCTCGGGACCGGGACAGGGAGACTACGAGCAGTACTTC. It is translated as CASSSGPGQGDYEQYF. The chain uses TRBV5-1 and TRBJ2-7, with 9 bases that match TRBD1. The CDR3 is made up of 16 amino acids. Germline V gene lookup returns CDR1 SGHRS and CDR2 YFSETQ. V shed 3 bases and J 3 bases; nucleotides not matched to a gene: 10.

This clone is labeled as large. J is TRBJ1-1 and V is TRBV18; the D is unclear. The V and J ends lost 0 bases and 1 base respectively, with 12 bases between them. The CDR3 sequence is 16 residues long. Per the germline V gene, CDR1 is KGHSH and CDR2 is LQKENI. CDR3 amino acids: CASSPPVALRNTEAFF. The CDR3 DNA reads TGTGCCAGCTCACCACCGGTCGCCCTCAGGAACACTGAAGCTTTCTTT.

This chain connects TRBV30 to TRBJ1-5; D is unresolved. V gave up 0 bases and J gave up 1 base, with 7 bases separating them. Germline values: CDR1 GTSNPN, CDR2 SVGIG (reference sequence). The CDR3 is made up of 14 amino acids. In nucleotides, the CDR3 is TGTGCCTGGAGTGTTTTAGGGAGCAATCAGCCCCAGCATTTT. Amino acids: CAWSVLGSNQPQHF. The complete variable domain, with remaining parts taken from reference TRBV30 and TRBJ1-5, reads SQTIHQWPATLVQPVGSPLSLECTVEGTSNPNLYWYRQAAGRGLQLLFYSVGIGQISSEVPQNLSASRPQDRQFILSSKKLLLSDSGFYLCAWSVLGSNQPQHFGDGTRLSIL.

The V call is TRBV10-2, the J call TRBJ1-4; a weak D match, TRBD1 (6 bases). CDR3 length: 14 residues. The V end lost 4 bases, the J end lost 1 base, and 7 bases lay between the germline ends. CDR1 WSHSY and CDR2 SAAADI come from the germline V gene. CDR3 sequence: CASSGGGTNEKLFF. Here the CDR3 DNA reads TGCGCCAGCAGTGGAGGGGGAACTAATGAAAAACTGTTTTTT.

The chain employs TRBV15 and TRBJ2-5; the match to TRBD2 covers 8 bases. Germline V gives CDR1 LNHNV, CDR2 YYDKDF (reference sequence). This CDR3 is built from 15 residues. With 1 base clipped from V and 5 bases from J, the junction kept 6 bases outside the gene matches. In nucleotides, the CDR3 is TGTGCCACCAGCAGAGCCGCGGGACTAGGGGAGACCCAGTACTTC. Protein: CATSRAAGLGETQYF.